The sequence of this T cell receptor beta chain was determined in a study of T cell responses to AZD1222 COVID-19 vaccine. In regard to this clone: As yet, its antigen is unknown. At one end the junction does not follow the germline gene, possibly because of a read error.

Sequenced by immunoSEQ multiplex PCR; TCRdb stores in-frame clones only, minus some. The table shows some 170,000 clones, with more than 80% occurring only once. The CDR3 has 10 amino acids. Findings of the study overall: A mostly white British donor set with more females was recruited, and clonal diversity was possibly underestimated. Vaccination with two AZD1222 doses was followed by a rise in Spike-specific TCR breadth and depth. Vaccine-related CD4 TCRs covered spike, predominating at 160-218 and 743-854. Scientists sampled the repertoires only once the peak T cell response had passed.

Sequencing used peripheral blood, obtained on day 0 of AZD1222 vaccination. The source is an adult in good health. The chain uses TRBV12-3 or TRBV12-4 and TRBJ2-3; TRBD1 matches 7 bases. CDR3 sequence: CASSLDRLNF. DNA of the CDR3: TGTGCCAGCAGTTTGGACAGGTTGAATTTT.